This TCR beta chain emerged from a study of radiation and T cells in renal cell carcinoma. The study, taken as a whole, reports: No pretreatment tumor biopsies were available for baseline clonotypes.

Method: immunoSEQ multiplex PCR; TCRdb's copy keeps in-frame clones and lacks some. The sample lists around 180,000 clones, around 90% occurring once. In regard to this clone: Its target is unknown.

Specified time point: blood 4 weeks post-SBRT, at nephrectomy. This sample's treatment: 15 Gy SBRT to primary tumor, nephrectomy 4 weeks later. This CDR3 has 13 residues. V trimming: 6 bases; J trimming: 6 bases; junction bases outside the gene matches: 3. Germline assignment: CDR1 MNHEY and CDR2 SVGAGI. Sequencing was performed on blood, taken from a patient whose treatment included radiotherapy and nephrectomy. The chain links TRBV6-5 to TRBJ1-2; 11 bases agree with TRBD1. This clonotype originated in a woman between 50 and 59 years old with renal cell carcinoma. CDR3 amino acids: CASRDRGRDGYTF. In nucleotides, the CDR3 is TGTGCCAGCAGGGACAGGGGGCGGGATGGCTACACCTTC.